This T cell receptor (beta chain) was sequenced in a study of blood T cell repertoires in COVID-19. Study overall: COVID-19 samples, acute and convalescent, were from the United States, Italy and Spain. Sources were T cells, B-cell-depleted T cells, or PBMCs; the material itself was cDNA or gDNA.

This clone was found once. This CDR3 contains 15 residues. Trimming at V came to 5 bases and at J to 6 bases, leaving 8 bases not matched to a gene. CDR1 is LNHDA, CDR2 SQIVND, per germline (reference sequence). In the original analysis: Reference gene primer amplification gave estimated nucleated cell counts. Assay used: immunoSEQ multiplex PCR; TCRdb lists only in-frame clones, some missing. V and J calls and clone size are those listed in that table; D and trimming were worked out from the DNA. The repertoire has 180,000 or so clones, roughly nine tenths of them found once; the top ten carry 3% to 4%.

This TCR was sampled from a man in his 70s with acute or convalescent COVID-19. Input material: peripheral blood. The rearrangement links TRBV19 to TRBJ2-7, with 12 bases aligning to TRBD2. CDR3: CASSAPTSGRFEQYF. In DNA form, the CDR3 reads TGTGCCAGTAGTGCGCCAACTAGCGGGAGGTTCGAGCAGTACTTC.